Listed here are 26 T cell receptor beta chains from one sample, sequenced in a study of shared clonotypes between healthy human individuals. The protocol was immunoSEQ multiplex PCR, while the TCRdb copy is restricted to in-frame clones and leaves out a portion. The sample yields hundreds of thousands of clones, around 72% seen once. The sequencing sample was made of memory CD4+ T cells sorted from blood. Noted subset: CD45RA-negative fraction. These receptors were obtained from a woman aged 25-40 years in good health.

This clone has a single count. The chain has TRBV7-2 and TRBJ2-1, with D hard to call. The V gene lost 1 base and the J gene lost 12 bases, with 13 bases spanning the gap. The CDR3 runs 13 residues. Per the germline V gene, CDR1 is SGHTA and CDR2 is FQGNSA. CDR3 protein: CASSLDRAPGQFF. CDR3 nucleotides: TGTGCCAGCAGCTTAGATCGGGCTCCAGGGCAGTTCTTC.

This clone has just one count. The V and J genes are TRBV30 and TRBJ1-3; D unclear. Trimming removed 3 bases at V and 1 base at J, with 13 bases between. Germline loops: CDR1 GTSNPN, CDR2 SVGIG (reference sequence). The CDR3 extends over 15 amino acids. The CDR3 is CAWSRGTRSGNTIYF. CDR3 nucleotide sequence: TGTGCCTGGAGCCGTGGTACGAGGTCTGGAAACACCATATATTTT.

This clone was seen a few times. The J gene is TRBJ2-5, the V gene TRBV29-1, with no clear D. V was clipped by 4 bases and J by 5 bases, with 8 bases between them. This CDR3 is 11 amino acids long. CDR1 is SQVTM, CDR2 ANQGSEA, per germline. For the CDR3, the DNA is TGCAGCGTTGGCGATACGGAGACCCAGTACTTC. This encodes CSVGDTETQYF.

The V gene is TRBV5-1, the J gene TRBJ2-1; possible D gene TRBD1, 6 bases. CDR1 is SGHRS and CDR2 is YFSETQ in the germline V gene. The CDR3 spans 17 residues. Trimming took 0 bases from V and 5 from J, leaving 18 bases between them. The CDR3 sequence is CASSLAVGRGFDNEQFF. The CDR3 DNA sequence: TGCGCCAGCAGCTTGGCCGTGGGCAGGGGATTCGACAATGAGCAGTTCTTC. Supplemented by reference TRBV5-1 and TRBJ2-1, the full variable domain reads KAGVTQTPRYLIKTRGQQVTLSCSPISGHRSVSWYQQTPGQGLQFLFEYFSETQRNKGNFPGRFSGRQFSNSRSEMNVSTLELGDSALYLCASSLAVGRGFDNEQFFGPGTRLTVL.

V is TRBV9 and J is TRBJ2-7; D is perhaps TRBD1 or TRBD2 (5 bases each). This CDR3 comprises 14 residues. Germline V CDR1 and CDR2: SGDLS, YYNGEE. V was shortened by 2 bases and J by 2 bases, with 11 bases between the two germline ends. The CDR3 nucleotides read TGTGCCAGCAGCGTCTATGGGGGAGCCTACGAGCAGTACTTC. This gives the protein CASSVYGGAYEQYF.

This chain links TRBV6-5 with TRBJ1-4; 8 bases match TRBD1. The V and J ends lost 6 bases and 6 bases, in that order; junction bases with no gene match: 6. Germline V lookup: CDR1 MNHEY, CDR2 SVGAGI. CDR3 size: 14 residues. In nucleotides, the CDR3 is TGTGCCAGCAGCCGAGAGGGACAGGATGAAAAACTGTTTTTT. Its translation: CASSREGQDEKLFF.

The chain links TRBV5-4 to TRBJ2-1; D might be TRBD1 (8 bases). Germline V gene lookup returns CDR1 SGHNT and CDR2 YYREEE (reference sequence). V was shortened by 8 bases and J by 5 bases, with 17 bases between the two germline ends. CDR3 length equals 14 residues. The DNA for the CDR3 is TGTGCCAGTATCCCAACAGGGGGGGACAATGAGCAGTTCTTC. Translating it yields CASIPTGGDNEQFF.

This clone has just a few counts. V usage is TRBV28 and J usage is TRBJ1-5; 7 bases match TRBD1. Trimming at V came to 9 bases and at J to 3 bases, leaving 8 bases not matched to a gene. Germline values: CDR1 MDHEN, CDR2 SYDVKM. CDR3 length: 14 residues. CDR3 in DNA: TGTGCCAGTAATTCCGGGACAGCCAATCAGCCCCAGCATTTT. Its protein is CASNSGTANQPQHF. Based on the CDR3 plus reference TRBV28 and TRBJ1-5, the full variable domain is DVKVTQSSRYLVKRTGEKVFLECVQDMDHENMFWYRQDPGLGLRLIYFSYDVKMKEKGDIPEGYSVSREKKERFSLILESASTNQTSMYLCASNSGTANQPQHFGDGTRLSIL.

This chain links TRBV6-7 with TRBJ2-5, with 7 bases that match TRBD1. TRBV6-7 is designated an ORF whose function remains uncertain. Losses at the gene ends were 5 bases for V and 0 bases for J; bases not matched to a gene: 6. There are 15 residues in the CDR3. CDR3 amino acids: CASSQGTANQETQYF. For the CDR3, the DNA is TGTGCCAGCAGTCAAGGGACAGCCAACCAAGAGACCCAGTACTTC.

The gene calls are TRBV30 and TRBJ2-3; 10 bases align to TRBD2. The CDR3 consists of 13 residues. V was clipped by 4 bases and J by 9 bases; unmatched bases: 7. Germline V CDR1 and CDR2: GTSNPN, SVGIG (reference sequence). CDR3 region: CAWTSGGQGTQYF. The CDR3 DNA reads TGTGCCTGGACTAGCGGGGGCCAGGGAACGCAGTATTTT.

This chain joins TRBV19 and TRBJ2-1, with a possible D match to TRBD2 (5 bases). The CDR3 spans 18 residues. Germline values: CDR1 LNHDA, CDR2 SQIVND (reference sequence). The V and J ends lost 1 base and 2 bases respectively, with 18 bases between them. CDR3 nucleotides: TGTGCCAGTAGTATAGCGGGCCCCCTGCGGAGGACCTACAATGAGCAGTTCTTC. Translating gives CASSIAGPLRRTYNEQFF.

A word on this clone: This specimen includes other DNA sequences encoding the same CDR3. V usage is TRBV7-9 and J usage is TRBJ1-4, with a possible D match to TRBD1 (5 bases). Germline V gene sequence: CDR1 SEHNR, CDR2 FQNEAQ (reference sequence). The CDR3 runs 14 residues. Between the trimmed V and J ends, which lost 3 bases and 1 base, there was a span of 6 bases. CDR3 region: CASSFRGTNEKLFF. Here the CDR3 DNA reads TGTGCCAGCAGCTTTAGGGGAACTAATGAAAAACTGTTTTTT. Full variable domain (rest looked up from reference TRBV7-9 and TRBJ1-4): DTGVSQNPRHKITKRGQNVTFRCDPISEHNRLYWYRQTLGQGPEFLTYFQNEAQLEKSRLLSDRFSAERPKGSFSTLEIQRTEQGDSAMYLCASSFRGTNEKLFFGSGTQLSVL.

J is TRBJ1-3 and V is TRBV30; D unclear. The CDR3 length is 14 residues. V was cut by 0 bases and J by 6 bases, with 12 bases left in between. Germline V lookup: CDR1 GTSNPN, CDR2 SVGIG (reference sequence). The CDR3 loop is CAWSVRTWVNTIYF. CDR3 DNA: TGTGCCTGGAGTGTACGAACCTGGGTAAACACCATATATTTT.

This chain uses TRBV7-9 with TRBJ2-1, with a weak D call TRBD2 (5 bases). The germline V gene has CDR1 SEHNR and CDR2 FQNEAQ (reference sequence). V was trimmed by 8 bases and J by 3 bases, leaving 5 bases between them. CDR3 length: 11 amino acids. The CDR3 nucleotides are TGTGCCAGCCGGGACTACAATGAGCAGTTCTTC. It is translated as CASRDYNEQFF.

This clone has a single count. V usage is TRBV7-8 and J usage is TRBJ1-2; D may be TRBD1 (5 bases). The V end lost 5 bases, the J end lost 0 bases, and 19 bases lay between the germline ends. The CDR3 is made up of 17 amino acids. Germline V gives CDR1 SGHVS, CDR2 FQNEAQ. CDR3 coding DNA: TGTGCCAGCAGCCCGATCGGGGGATCAGAAACTAACTATGGCTACACCTTC. This codes for CASSPIGGSETNYGYTF.

The rearrangement joins TRBV9 to TRBJ2-3, with 11 bases aligning to TRBD2. CDR1 and CDR2 from the germline V gene are SGDLS and YYNGEE. Trimming cost V 4 bases and J 4 bases; bases outside gene matches: 8. The CDR3 sequence is 16 residues long. CDR3: CASSPTSGSYSDTQYF. The DNA of the CDR3 is TGTGCCAGCAGCCCAACTAGCGGGAGTTATTCAGATACGCAGTATTTT. The whole variable domain, remainder taken from reference TRBV9 and TRBJ2-3, is DSGVTQTPKHLITATGQRVTLRCSPRSGDLSVYWYQQSLDQGLQFLIQYYNGEERAKGNILERFSAQQFPDLHSELNLSSLELGDSALYFCASSPTSGSYSDTQYFGPGTRLTVL.

The chain combines TRBV15 with TRBJ2-5; TRBD1 aligns across 10 bases. The CDR3 extends over 16 amino acids. With 5 bases clipped from V and 3 bases from J, the junction kept 9 bases outside the gene matches. Germline-derived CDR1 and CDR2 are LNHNV and YYDKDF (reference sequence). CDR3 in amino acids: CATSGIPGTGEETQYF. CDR3 DNA sequence: TGTGCCACCAGCGGCATACCCGGGACAGGGGAAGAGACCCAGTACTTC. The full variable domain, its missing parts supplied by reference TRBV15 and TRBJ2-5, is DAMVIQNPRYQVTQFGKPVTLSCSQTLNHNVMYWYQQKSSQAPKLLFHYYDKDFNNEADTPDNFQSRRPNTSFCFLDIRSPGLGDTAMYLCATSGIPGTGEETQYFGPGTRLLVL.

The chain couples TRBV4-2 to TRBJ1-2; D uncertain. Germline lookup yields CDR1 LGHNA and CDR2 YNFKEQ. V dropped 0 bases and J dropped 4 bases, with 15 bases sitting between them. This CDR3 is built from 16 residues. DNA for the CDR3: TGTGCCAGCAGCCAAGAGGCGATCTCAGTTCCCTATGGCTACACCTTC. Protein: CASSQEAISVPYGYTF.

The rearrangement joins TRBV5-1 to TRBJ2-5; D may be TRBD1 (6 bases). CDR3 length: 14 amino acids. V shed 0 bases and J shed 2 bases, with 8 bases lying between them. Germline lookup yields CDR1 SGHRS and CDR2 YFSETQ. The CDR3 DNA follows: TGCGCCAGCAGCTTGGTGGGACATCAAGAGACCCAGTACTTC. Residues: CASSLVGHQETQYF.

The gene calls are TRBV27 and TRBJ2-7, with 11 positions matching TRBD1. The CDR3 runs 17 residues. CDR1 and CDR2 (germline): MNHEY, SMNVEV (reference sequence). Unmatched junction bases numbered 14, after V lost 6 bases and J lost 4 bases. The DNA for the CDR3 is TGTGCCAGCAGCCGAACCCGGGACAGGGGGATTAGGTACGAGCAGTACTTC. Amino acid sequence: CASSRTRDRGIRYEQYF.

J is TRBJ2-7 and V is TRBV28; no firm D call. CDR3 length: 13 residues. V shed 9 bases and J shed 2 bases, with 14 bases lying between them. CDR1 is MDHEN and CDR2 is SYDVKM in the germline V gene. The CDR3: CASLPSTAYEQYF. In DNA, the CDR3 is TGTGCCAGTCTCCCTTCCACGGCCTACGAGCAGTACTTC.

This clone was counted a few times. J is TRBJ1-2 and V is TRBV6-5; D remains ambiguous. In germline, CDR1 is MNHEY, CDR2 SVGAGI. V lost 6 bases and J lost 2, with 7 bases in between. The CDR3 consists of 12 residues. CDR3 coding DNA: TGTGCCAGCAGACCAAAGAACTATGGCTACACCTTC. It codes for CASRPKNYGYTF.

The chain is built from TRBV6-5 and TRBJ1-2; 8 nucleotides agree with TRBD1. Losses at the gene ends were 5 bases for V and 7 bases for J; bases not matched to a gene: 3. CDR3 length: 12 residues. Germline loops: CDR1 MNHEY, CDR2 SVGAGI. The DNA for the CDR3 is TGTGCCAGCAGTCAGACAGGGGTTGGCTACACCTTC. Translating it yields CASSQTGVGYTF.

The CDR3 region has the DNA TGTGCCAGCATATTCCCGGGGACGGACGGCACTGAAGCTTTCTTT. Translation gives CASIFPGTDGTEAFF. The J gene is TRBJ1-1, the V gene TRBV28; D perhaps matches TRBD1 (5 bases). The CDR3 runs 15 residues. The ends were cut back, 7 bases at V and 4 bases at J, with 19 bases in the middle. Germline V CDR1 and CDR2: MDHEN, SYDVKM.

The chain is built from TRBV6-6 and TRBJ2-7, with D perhaps matching TRBD2 (5 bases). V gave up 2 bases and J gave up 7 bases, with 21 bases separating them. The CDR3 has 16 amino acids. Germline V CDR1 and CDR2: MNHNY, SVGAGI (reference sequence). In DNA form, the CDR3 reads TGTGCCAGCAGTTACGCTCTGACGGAGGTCACGGAAGAGCAGTACTTC. Amino acid sequence: CASSYALTEVTEEQYF.

This clone was picked up many times. The gene calls are TRBV5-1 and TRBJ2-4, with 12 bases identical to TRBD2. The CDR3 is 18 residues long. With 0 bases clipped from V and 2 bases from J, the junction kept 6 bases outside the gene matches. Germline CDR1 reads SGHRS; CDR2 reads YFSETQ. For the CDR3, the DNA is TGCGCCAGCAGCTTGGGAGAGACTAGCGGGAGTCCCAAAAACATTCAGTACTTC. Encoded protein: CASSLGETSGSPKNIQYF.